This entry lists 25 T cell receptor beta chains sequenced from one sample in a study of response to subunit inactivated influenza vaccine. TCRdb reanalysed the RT-PCR reads using MiXCR and keeps one entry per CDR3 protein. The table has some 500,000 distinct CDR3 sequences, approximately 17% seen once; the top ten hold over 2.5%. The sample in question was CD4+ T cells sorted from PBMCs, obtained about 23 months after vaccination. The receptors here all came from a man aged 50 to 69 who received an inactivated influenza vaccine.

This clonotype was counted only a few times. The V call is TRBV20-1, the J call TRBJ1-5; the match to TRBD1 covers 7 bases. There are 16 residues in the CDR3. Germline V CDR1 and CDR2: DFQATT, SNEGSKA (reference sequence). Germline trimming cut 2 bases from V and 2 bases from J; bases unmatched to any gene: 9. The CDR3 is CSARTTGAWGNQPQHF. DNA of the CDR3: TGCAGTGCTAGAACCACAGGGGCGTGGGGCAATCAGCCCCAGCATTTT.

This clonotype appeared a few times. DNA of the CDR3: TGCAGTGCTAGAGATGGGAACGGCAATCAGCCCCAGCATTTT. Translated: CSARDGNGNQPQHF. The V gene is TRBV20-1, the J gene TRBJ1-5; no firm D call. V was clipped by 0 bases and J by 2 bases, with 8 bases between them. This CDR3 spans 14 amino acids. CDR1 is DFQATT, CDR2 SNEGSKA, per germline (reference sequence).

This clonotype was counted many times. The chain uses TRBV5-1 and TRBJ1-1, with D unresolved. V lost 2 bases and J 2 bases, leaving 13 bases between the germline ends. Germline assignment: CDR1 SGHRS and CDR2 YFSETQ. The CDR3 loop spans 15 amino acids. The CDR3 nucleotides are TGCGCCAGCAGCTTACGGGGTTCCGCCAACACTGAAGCTTTCTTT. It yields the protein CASSLRGSANTEAFF.

Ten or more counts support this clonotype. The chain combines TRBV6-5 with TRBJ1-4; TRBD1 matches 9 bases. Germline assignment: CDR1 MNHEY and CDR2 SVGAGI. J was trimmed by 3 bases and V by 2 bases; bases with no gene match: 7. This CDR3 is built from 17 residues. CDR3 coding DNA: TGTGCCAGCAGTTACCAGGGACAGGGATTTGCTAATGAAAAACTGTTTTTT. It specifies CASSYQGQGFANEKLFF.

In this sample, this clonotype turned up a few times. The chain is built from TRBV20-1 and TRBJ2-7; TRBD2 is a possible D gene (5 bases). The CDR3 extends over 14 amino acids. The V end lost 3 bases, the J end lost 3 bases, and 15 bases lay between the germline ends. Germline V CDR1 and CDR2: DFQATT, SNEGSKA (reference sequence). CDR3 sequence reads: CSARAKTGVYEQYF. The CDR3 region has the DNA TGCAGTGCTAGGGCCAAAACCGGGGTCTACGAGCAGTACTTC.

This clonotype occurred a few times. The CDR3 region is CASSRSGSYEQFF. In nucleotides, the CDR3 is TGTGCCAGCAGCCGTAGCGGGAGCTATGAGCAGTTCTTC. The chain uses TRBV7-4 and TRBJ2-1; 9 positions match TRBD2. Trimming removed 5 bases from V and 8 bases from J; junction bases left unmatched: 4. CDR1 SGHVT and CDR2 SQSDAQ come from the germline V gene. This CDR3 is built from 13 residues.

The chain's CDR3 is CASSEMAQIYEQYF. CDR3 DNA sequence: TGTGCCAGCAGTGAAATGGCCCAAATCTACGAGCAGTACTTC. The chain recombines TRBV6-1 with TRBJ2-7, with unresolved D. The CDR3 consists of 14 residues. The germline V gene has CDR1 MNHNS and CDR2 SASEGT. Trimming left V 2 bases short and J 3 bases short, with 11 bases between.

This clonotype was seen at least ten times. The V gene is TRBV7-2, the J gene TRBJ1-1; D not certain. From germline, CDR1 is SGHTA and CDR2 FQGNSA. This CDR3 is 12 amino acids long. V was cut by 5 bases and J by 0 bases, with 4 bases left in between. The CDR3 reads CASSVMNTEAFF. In DNA form, the CDR3 reads TGTGCCAGCAGCGTCATGAACACTGAAGCTTTCTTT.

This clonotype has only a few counts. The chain employs TRBV25-1 and TRBJ1-1, with a weak D call TRBD1 (6 bases). Germline V gives CDR1 MGHDK, CDR2 SYGVNS. V lost 6 bases and J lost 3, with 8 bases in between. The CDR3 extends over 12 amino acids. The CDR3 loop is CASRRQDTEAFF. In nucleotides, the CDR3 is TGTGCCAGCAGACGACAGGACACTGAAGCTTTCTTT.

The gene calls are TRBV14 and TRBJ2-5; a possible D gene is TRBD1 (5 bases). V was shortened by 1 base and J by 0 bases, with 12 bases between the two germline ends. The germline V gene encodes CDR1 SGHDN and CDR2 FVKESK. The CDR3 is made up of 16 amino acids. The CDR3 nucleotides are TGTGCCAGCAGCCAAGGTAGACAGATGTACCAAGAGACCCAGTACTTC. Protein sequence: CASSQGRQMYQETQYF.

This chain uses TRBV12-3 or TRBV12-4 with TRBJ2-3, with TRBD2 matching 9 bases. There are 15 residues in the CDR3. V was pared by 6 bases and J by 4 bases, with 8 bases of the junction left unmatched. The DNA for the CDR3 is TGTGCCAGCAGACCGCGGGGGGGAGGGGCAGATACGCAGTATTTT. As protein: CASRPRGGGADTQYF.

The chain has TRBV5-1 and TRBJ2-5; D tentatively reads TRBD1 or TRBD2 (5 bases each). The V end was cut by 2 bases, the J end by 1 base, with 9 bases between. The CDR3 length is 14 residues. The germline gives CDR1 SGHRS, CDR2 YFSETQ. The CDR3 loop reads CASSFRGLQETQYF. The CDR3, as DNA: TGCGCCAGCAGCTTCCGGGGCCTCCAAGAGACCCAGTACTTC.

This clonotype has a handful of counts. The chain uses TRBV9 and TRBJ2-2, with D unclear. The CDR3 is 13 residues long. Trimming removed 4 bases at V and 5 bases at J, with 9 bases between. Germline CDR1 SGDLS, CDR2 YYNGEE. The CDR3 DNA sequence: TGTGCCAGCAGCCCCGACATTACCGGGGAGCTGTTTTTT. This encodes CASSPDITGELFF.

This clonotype was counted many times. The gene calls are TRBV3-1 and TRBJ2-7, with D tentatively TRBD1 (5 bases). This CDR3 region has 16 residues. Deletions cut 4 bases from V and 0 bases from J, with 16 bases between. The germline V gene has CDR1 LGHDT and CDR2 YNNKEL (reference sequence). CDR3 loop: CASSRWQDIRSYEQYF. Written as DNA, the CDR3 is TGTGCCAGCAGCCGTTGGCAGGACATCCGCTCCTACGAGCAGTACTTC.

This clonotype was picked up many times. The genes are TRBV9 and TRBJ2-1, with D perhaps being TRBD1 or TRBD2 (5 bases each). The CDR3 runs 13 residues. Trimming stripped 4 bases from V and 6 bases from J, with 11 bases between. Germline V lookup: CDR1 SGDLS, CDR2 YYNGEE. The CDR3 coding sequence is TGTGCCAGCAGCCTGGGACCAAGCAATGAGCAGTTCTTC. This translates into CASSLGPSNEQFF.

The chain carries TRBV7-6 and TRBJ1-5, with D hard to call. Trimming stripped 5 bases from V and 0 bases from J, with 11 bases between. Germline CDR1 is SGHVS and CDR2 is FNYEAQ. This CDR3 spans 15 amino acids. CDR3 nucleotides: TGTGCCAGCAGCCCAAGGGCAGCTAGCAATCAGCCCCAGCATTTT. This encodes CASSPRAASNQPQHF.

J is TRBJ2-5 and V is TRBV5-5, with D perhaps TRBD1 or TRBD2 (6 bases each). The CDR3 loop spans 14 amino acids. Germline V CDR1 and CDR2: SGHKS, YYEKEE (reference sequence). V lost 4 bases, J lost 4 bases, and 14 bases lay in between. The CDR3, as DNA: TGTGCCAGCAGCCGTCTGGGGGGCGGAGAGACCCAGTACTTC. It codes for CASSRLGGGETQYF.

The chain carries TRBV5-5 and TRBJ2-5; 9 bases map to TRBD2. This CDR3 spans 16 amino acids. The junction had 8 bases not matched to a gene; V was cut back by 0 bases and J by 5 bases. Germline V gene sequence: CDR1 SGHKS, CDR2 YYEKEE (reference sequence). CDR3 in DNA: TGTGCCAGCAGCTTGGTAGCGGGAGTCTCCATGGAGACCCAGTACTTC. It translates to CASSLVAGVSMETQYF.

The genes are TRBV5-1 and TRBJ2-1, with D hard to call. This CDR3 is built from 17 residues. Trimming shortened V by 4 bases and J by 6 bases, and 23 bases separated the two germline ends. The germline CDR1 and CDR2 sequences are SGHRS and YFSETQ. CDR3 protein: CASSPQLLRDPINEQFF. The CDR3 coding sequence is TGCGCCAGCAGCCCCCAGTTGTTGCGCGACCCAATCAATGAGCAGTTCTTC.

This clonotype showed up just once. CDR3: CASSLVREATDTQYF. The CDR3, as DNA: TGTGCCAGCAGCTTAGTACGGGAGGCAACAGATACGCAGTATTTT. The chain is built from TRBV11-2 and TRBJ2-3, with TRBD2 matching 7 bases. Germline V gives CDR1 SGHAT, CDR2 FQNNGV. Germline trimming cut 1 base from V and 3 bases from J; bases unmatched to any gene: 4. This CDR3 comprises 15 residues.

This clonotype was detected only a few times. The CDR3 reads CASNLDTEETQYF. In nucleotides, the CDR3 is TGCGCCAGCAACTTAGACACAGAAGAGACCCAGTACTTC. The chain combines TRBV5-1 with TRBJ2-5; D is uncertain. V was clipped by 6 bases and J by 3 bases, with 12 bases between them. Germline CDR1 reads SGHRS; CDR2 reads YFSETQ. This CDR3 contains 13 residues.

This clonotype was seen a few times. The chain is built from TRBV20-1 and TRBJ1-5; tentative D call: TRBD1 (5 bases). The CDR3 is 14 amino acids. V lost 3 bases, J lost 2 bases, and 11 bases lay in between. Germline V CDR1 and CDR2: DFQATT, SNEGSKA (reference sequence). The CDR3 nucleotides are TGCAGTGCTAGCCCCCAGGGAGGCAATCAGCCCCAGCATTTT. Residues: CSASPQGGNQPQHF.

The CDR3 here is CSAPSGASGSLAGELFF. DNA of the CDR3: TGCAGTGCTCCTTCGGGCGCTAGCGGGAGTTTAGCCGGGGAGCTGTTTTTT. This chain links TRBV20-1 with TRBJ2-2; 10 nucleotides match TRBD2. The CDR3 is made up of 17 amino acids. Germline V gene data show CDR1 as DFQATT and CDR2 as SNEGSKA (reference sequence). V shed 5 bases and J 6 bases; nucleotides not matched to a gene: 15.

Only a few counts were recorded for this clonotype. Mismatch with germline at one junction end may stem from a read error. V usage is TRBV10-3 and J usage is TRBJ2-6, with D unresolved. Germline CDR1 reads ENHRY; CDR2 reads SYGVKD. The CDR3 consists of 14 residues. CDR3 amino acids: CAITEASGANVLTF. The CDR3 DNA is TGTGCCATCACTGAGGCATCTGGGGCCAACGTCCTGACTTTC.

V gene TRBV19 combines with J gene TRBJ2-2; 10 bases agree with TRBD2. Trimming at V came to 6 bases and at J to 6 bases, leaving 4 bases not matched to a gene. The CDR3 consists of 14 residues. CDR1 is LNHDA, CDR2 SQIVND, per germline (reference sequence). Here the CDR3 reads CASRKREGPGELFF. The CDR3 DNA sequence: TGTGCCAGTAGGAAGCGGGAGGGCCCCGGGGAGCTGTTTTTT. Together with reference TRBV19 and TRBJ2-2, the CDR3 gives the full variable domain: DGGITQSPKYLFRKEGQNVTLSCEQNLNHDAMYWYRQDPGQGLRLIYYSQIVNDFQKGDIAEGYSVSREKKESFPLTVTSAQKNPTAFYLCASRKREGPGELFFGEGSRLTVL.